This T cell receptor (beta chain) was identified in a study of CD8 T cells in ankylosing spondylitis. Whole-study results and caveats: Peripheral blood samples showed relatively rare disease-linked clones, and these clones were CD8+. What appeared characteristic of ankylosing spondylitis blood was a TCR beta motif of fewer than ten highly homologous variants. Matched synovial fluid from ankylosing spondylitis patients was reported to be enriched for disease-linked clones.

This clonotype was seen many times. The target antigen is unknown. TCRdb itself ran the 5' RACE reads through MiXCR, one entry per CDR3 protein. The sample consists of a few hundred thousand distinct CDR3 sequences, more than 20% of them appearing once. V lost 1 base, J lost 2 bases, and 14 bases lay in between. CDR1 and CDR2 from the germline V gene are LGHNA and YNFKEQ. The CDR3 is made up of 17 amino acids. V is TRBV4-2 and J is TRBJ1-4; D is perhaps TRBD1 (6 bases). Sequenced material: blood, either unsorted or a sorted T cell fraction (not recorded which). The sequence was collected from a male donor with ankylosing spondylitis. The CDR3 sequence is CASSQVTPGATNEKLFF. The CDR3, as DNA: TGTGCCAGCAGCCAAGTTACCCCAGGGGCGACTAATGAAAAACTGTTTTTT.